The 8 T cell receptor beta chains given below trace back to one sample, sequenced in a study of CD8 T cells in Susac syndrome. Random hexamers primed reverse transcription of about 0.45 to 1 ug RNA. Each CDR3 protein is one row after TCRdb ran MiXCR on the immunoSEQ multiplex PCR reads. Here the sample spans 75,000 to 100,000 distinct CDR3 sequences, 94% being singletons. The sample taken for sequencing was CD8+ T cells from PBMCs. The receptor set was obtained from a human donor with Susac syndrome.

The sample holds one count of this clonotype. The J gene is TRBJ2-4, the V gene TRBV20-1; TRBD2 matches at 9 bases. The CDR3 has 14 residues. Germline CDR1 DFQATT, CDR2 SNEGSKA (reference sequence). The CDR3 bases are TGCGGCCATAGCGGGAGTGGAGCCAAAAACATTCAGTACTTC. Translated: CGHSGSGAKNIQYF.

The chain has TRBV2 and TRBJ2-7, with D hard to call. The CDR3 runs 11 residues. The germline V and J ends were trimmed by 10 bases and 1 base, with 8 bases remaining between them. Germline CDR1 and CDR2: SNHLY and FYNNEI. The CDR3 DNA is TGTGCCACCACGGCTTCCTACGAGCAGTACTTC. It translates to CATTASYEQYF.

V gene TRBV5-4 combines with J gene TRBJ1-2; D gene unclear. Trimming shortened V by 2 bases and J by 3 bases, and 11 bases separated the two germline ends. CDR3 length: 14 amino acids. Germline loops: CDR1 SGHNT, CDR2 YYREEE (reference sequence). This CDR3 reads CASSLILGDYGYTF. In DNA form, the CDR3 reads TGTGCCAGCAGCTTAATTTTGGGTGACTATGGCTACACCTTC.

The genes are TRBV5-1 and TRBJ2-2; the match to TRBD2 covers 9 bases. The CDR3 is 16 amino acids. CDR1 and CDR2 from the germline V gene are SGHRS and YFSETQ. Unmatched junction bases numbered 7, after V lost 4 bases and J lost 3 bases. The DNA of the CDR3 is TGCGCCAGCAGCCTGGGATCTAGCGGGGACACCGGGGAGCTGTTTTTT. Protein: CASSLGSSGDTGELFF.

The chain links TRBV20-1 to TRBJ1-1; 9 positions agree with TRBD1. This CDR3 comprises 12 residues. The V gene's germline CDR1 is DFQATT and CDR2 SNEGSKA (reference sequence). The CDR3 is CIGWTGDTEAFF. The CDR3 DNA sequence: TGCATTGGTTGGACAGGGGATACTGAAGCTTTCTTT.

This rearrangement joins TRBV6-5 to TRBJ1-2; D unclear. This CDR3 region has 15 residues. Per germline, CDR1 MNHEY and CDR2 SVGAGI. V was cut by 2 bases and J by 7 bases, with 17 bases left in between. This CDR3 is CASSYATSDFGGYTF. CDR3 DNA: TGTGCCAGCAGTTACGCGACTAGTGATTTTGGTGGCTACACCTTC.

The chain recombines TRBV30 with TRBJ2-5, with 10 nucleotides matching TRBD2. CDR3 size: 15 residues. In germline, CDR1 is GTSNPN, CDR2 SVGIG (reference sequence). V trimming: 3 bases; J trimming: 0 bases; junction bases outside the gene matches: 4. The DNA for the CDR3 is TGTGCCTGGAGCCCGGGACTAGCGAACCAAGAGACCCAGTACTTC. The encoded protein is CAWSPGLANQETQYF.

The chain couples TRBV7-8 to TRBJ2-1, with 11 bases aligning to TRBD2. The CDR3 sequence is 18 residues long. The J segment lost 0 bases and the V segment lost 5 bases, leaving 9 bases of the junction unmatched. Germline-derived CDR1 and CDR2 are SGHVS and FQNEAQ. The CDR3 is CASSPNLAGGVSYNEQFF. CDR3 bases: TGTGCCAGCAGCCCTAACCTAGCGGGAGGAGTCTCCTACAATGAGCAGTTCTTC. Full variable domain (remainder filled in from reference TRBV7-8 and TRBJ2-1): GAGVSQSPRYKVAKRGQDVALRCDPISGHVSLFWYQQALGQGPEFLTYFQNEAQLDKSGLPSDRFFAERPEGSVSTLKIQRTQQEDSAVYLCASSPNLAGGVSYNEQFFGPGTRLTVL.